This entry lists 28 T cell receptor beta chains sequenced from one sample in a study of T-cell memory formation after mild COVID-19. TCRdb re-called the 5' RACE reads through MiXCR, storing one row per CDR3 protein. The table records hundreds of thousands of distinct CDR3 sequences, approximately 23% of them present only once. Sequencing was carried out using PBMCs or a T cell subset sorted from them (not recorded which). The receptor source for this set is an adult woman who had mild COVID-19 (a few samples of this study predate the infection). Cell type and time point are not known.

This clonotype was seen a handful of times. The CDR3 DNA follows: TGTGCCACCAGCGGACAGGGCCGGCGGCATGAGCAGTTCTTC. It specifies CATSGQGRRHEQFF. This chain links TRBV24-1 with TRBJ2-1, with 8 nucleotides matching TRBD1. V gave up 7 bases and J gave up 8 bases; unmatched junction bases: 9. Germline CDR1 is KGHDR and CDR2 is SFDVKD. The CDR3 covers 14 residues.

This clonotype was recorded a few times. V is TRBV3-1 and J is TRBJ1-1, with D perhaps matching TRBD1 (6 bases). The V end lost 0 bases, the J end lost 4 bases, and 21 bases lay between the germline ends. The CDR3 length is 18 residues. Germline V gene lookup returns CDR1 LGHDT and CDR2 YNNKEL (reference sequence). Written as DNA, the CDR3 is TGTGCCAGCAGCCAAGAATTTCTTCGGGGGGGCGGAGGCACTGAAGCTTTCTTT. It translates to CASSQEFLRGGGGTEAFF.

The rearrangement uses TRBV5-1 and TRBJ1-1; 7 nucleotides line up with TRBD1. The CDR3 consists of 14 residues. CDR1 and CDR2 from the germline V gene are SGHRS and YFSETQ. With 7 bases clipped from V and 2 bases from J, the junction kept 8 bases outside the gene matches. In DNA form, the CDR3 reads TGCGCCAGCGGAAGACAGGGAGCAAACACTGAAGCTTTCTTT. Protein: CASGRQGANTEAFF.

The chain has TRBV7-2 and TRBJ2-1; tentatively, D is TRBD2 (6 bases). CDR3 length equals 12 residues. V was clipped by 3 bases and J by 15 bases, with 15 bases between them. Germline-derived CDR1 and CDR2 are SGHTA and FQGNSA. CDR3 region: CASSLAGLEVFF. As DNA, the CDR3 is TGTGCCAGCAGCTTGGCGGGACTGGAGGTGTTCTTC.

J is TRBJ2-1 and V is TRBV3-1, with D perhaps matching TRBD2 (6 bases). Germline CDR1 is LGHDT and CDR2 is YNNKEL (reference sequence). CDR3 length: 13 amino acids. Deletions cut 3 bases from V and 9 bases from J, with 12 bases between. CDR3 amino acids: CASSQVLRGEQFF. The CDR3 DNA reads TGTGCCAGCAGCCAGGTTTTGCGGGGTGAGCAGTTCTTC.

This clonotype was seen a handful of times. V is TRBV20-1 and J is TRBJ1-2; 7 positions match TRBD1. The V gene's germline CDR1 is DFQATT and CDR2 SNEGSKA (reference sequence). This CDR3 region has 12 residues. V shed 3 bases, J shed 8 bases, and the junction held 6 bases outside the gene matches. The CDR3 sequence is CSASQGQLGYTF. For the CDR3, the DNA is TGCAGTGCTAGCCAGGGACAGTTAGGCTACACCTTC.

This clonotype was counted only a few times. The J gene is TRBJ2-7, the V gene TRBV6-5; no clear D gene. The CDR3 extends over 15 amino acids. The V gene lost 5 bases and the J gene lost 0 bases, with 14 bases spanning the gap. CDR1 is MNHEY, CDR2 SVGAGI, per germline. CDR3 loop: CASSLLVGASYEQYF. CDR3 DNA sequence: TGTGCCAGCAGTCTTTTGGTTGGTGCCTCCTACGAGCAGTACTTC.

V gene TRBV27 combines with J gene TRBJ2-2; 10 nucleotides align to TRBD2. The CDR3 sequence is 16 residues long. V shed 7 bases, J shed 10 bases, and the junction held 15 bases outside the gene matches. Germline lookup yields CDR1 MNHEY and CDR2 SMNVEV (reference sequence). Here the CDR3 reads CASNGRRSGGAEELFF. CDR3 coding DNA: TGTGCCAGCAACGGCAGGCGAAGCGGGGGGGCTGAGGAGCTGTTTTTT.

The sample holds many counts of this clonotype. The gene calls are TRBV12-3 or TRBV12-4 and TRBJ2-1; tentative D call: TRBD1 (6 bases). The CDR3 totals 15 residues. Trimming removed 8 bases at V and 9 bases at J, with 23 bases between. The chain's CDR3 is CASSLMAPGEREQFF. The CDR3 region has the DNA TGTGCCAGCTCCTTAATGGCGCCAGGGGAACGTGAGCAGTTCTTC.

This clonotype was recorded a few times. The chain recombines TRBV5-5 with TRBJ2-1, with D tentatively TRBD1 (5 bases). The CDR3 spans 15 residues. Germline lookup yields CDR1 SGHKS and CDR2 YYEKEE (reference sequence). Trimming pared 2 bases from V and 3 bases from J, leaving 12 bases between. The CDR3 reads CASSFQGSLYNEQFF. The CDR3 DNA follows: TGTGCCAGCAGCTTCCAGGGTTCCCTCTACAATGAGCAGTTCTTC.

This chain links TRBV7-8 with TRBJ2-3; possibly TRBD2 for D (6 bases). The CDR3 is made up of 16 amino acids. CDR1 is SGHVS, CDR2 FQNEAQ, per germline. V shed 5 bases and J shed 2 bases, with 17 bases lying between them. CDR3 in DNA: TGTGCCAGCAGCCAGCAACCGGGACTCACCACAGATACGCAGTATTTT. This encodes CASSQQPGLTTDTQYF.

The chain joins TRBV7-3 to TRBJ2-6; D unresolved. This CDR3 is 15 amino acids long. Trimming left V 5 bases short and J 1 base short, with 9 bases between. Germline values: CDR1 SGHTA, CDR2 FQGTGA. CDR3 protein: CASSTRRSGANVLTF. The CDR3 nucleotides are TGTGCCAGCAGCACCAGGCGTTCTGGGGCCAACGTCCTGACTTTC.

The gene calls are TRBV4-1 and TRBJ2-3; D unresolved. The germline V gene has CDR1 MGHRA and CDR2 YSYEKL. V was trimmed by 0 bases and J by 6 bases, leaving 13 bases between them. This CDR3 has 15 amino acids. The CDR3 region is CASSQDWHYEDTQYF. The CDR3 coding sequence is TGCGCCAGCAGCCAAGATTGGCATTACGAGGATACGCAGTATTTT.

This rearrangement joins TRBV27 to TRBJ2-7; 10 bases fit TRBD1. From germline, CDR1 is MNHEY and CDR2 SMNVEV (reference sequence). The junction had 8 bases not matched to a gene; V was cut back by 2 bases and J by 4 bases. The CDR3 runs to 16 residues. CDR3 nucleotides: TGTGCCAGCAGTTTACTTCCGGGACAGGGGTTTTACGAGCAGTACTTC. Protein: CASSLLPGQGFYEQYF.

The chain has TRBV19 and TRBJ1-6, with D perhaps TRBD1 (5 bases). Trimming cost V 4 bases and J 9 bases, with 10 bases left between them. This CDR3 is 13 amino acids long. Germline V CDR1 and CDR2: LNHDA, SQIVND (reference sequence). The chain's CDR3 is CASSSREGSPLHF. The CDR3 DNA sequence: TGTGCCAGTAGTAGCAGGGAAGGTTCACCCCTCCACTTT. Full variable domain (remainder filled in from reference TRBV19 and TRBJ1-6): DGGITQSPKYLFRKEGQNVTLSCEQNLNHDAMYWYRQDPGQGLRLIYYSQIVNDFQKGDIAEGYSVSREKKESFPLTVTSAQKNPTAFYLCASSSREGSPLHFGNGTRLTVT.

This clonotype was observed a handful of times. The rearrangement uses TRBV29-1 and TRBJ2-1, with 9 bases fitting TRBD2. The V segment lost 0 bases and the J segment 3 bases; nucleotides outside the gene matches: 12. This CDR3 is built from 18 residues. CDR1 and CDR2 (germline): SQVTM, ANQGSEA. CDR3 in amino acids: CSVEDPGLAGRGYNEQFF. The CDR3 DNA reads TGCAGCGTTGAAGATCCCGGGCTAGCGGGGAGGGGCTACAATGAGCAGTTCTTC.

The table lists this clonotype with a few counts. The chain links TRBV5-1 to TRBJ1-4; D ambiguous. V lost 4 bases to trimming and J lost 0 bases, with 13 bases between them. The germline V gene has CDR1 SGHRS and CDR2 YFSETQ. The CDR3 consists of 16 residues. CDR3 coding DNA: TGCGCCAGCAGCCGGTCACTACAGACAACTAATGAAAAACTGTTTTTT. Amino acids: CASSRSLQTTNEKLFF.

A remark on this clonotype: The missing conserved phenylalanine or tryptophan at the end of this CDR3 makes a read error likely. The chain carries TRBV6-2 or TRBV6-3 and TRBJ1-5; D perhaps matches TRBD1 (6 bases). The CDR3 is 15 amino acids. Between the trimmed V and J ends, which lost 2 bases and 5 bases, there was a span of 13 bases. Germline loops: CDR1 MNHEY, CDR2 SVGEGT. In nucleotides, the CDR3 is TGTGCCAGCAGTTACGGGGGGCAGGGATATCAGCCCCAGCATCTT. Its protein is CASSYGGQGYQPQHL.

This sequence joins TRBV5-4 and TRBJ1-6; D not certain. Germline CDR1 is SGHNT and CDR2 is YYREEE (reference sequence). The CDR3 loop spans 14 amino acids. V lost 4 bases and J 7 bases, leaving 12 bases between the germline ends. CDR3 protein: CASSRTSENSPLHF. The CDR3 bases are TGTGCCAGCAGCCGAACTTCGGAGAATTCACCCCTCCACTTT.

The chain has TRBV4-3 and TRBJ2-7, with TRBD2 matching 12 bases. In germline, CDR1 is LGHNA, CDR2 YSLEER. With V trimmed by 1 base and J by 0 bases, 10 bases remained unmatched. The CDR3 has 19 residues. CDR3 amino acids: CASSQVYTSGRYYSYEQYF. The CDR3 nucleotides read TGCGCCAGCAGCCAAGTGTATACTAGCGGGAGGTATTACTCCTACGAGCAGTACTTC.

This clonotype was counted a few times. The chain carries TRBV5-6 and TRBJ2-3; unclear D gene. V dropped 7 bases and J dropped 3 bases, with 18 bases sitting between them. The CDR3 totals 15 residues. The V gene's germline CDR1 is SGHDT and CDR2 YYEEEE. The DNA for the CDR3 is TGTGCCAGCTTCCTTGCGGCGGATTGGACAGATACGCAGTATTTT. This encodes CASFLAADWTDTQYF.

The chain recombines TRBV5-1 with TRBJ2-3; 10 bases agree with TRBD1. Germline CDR1 SGHRS, CDR2 YFSETQ. The V and J ends lost 6 bases and 1 base, in that order; junction bases with no gene match: 5. The CDR3 is 15 residues long. DNA of the CDR3: TGCGCCAGCACCGATGGACAGGGGGGCACAGATACGCAGTATTTT. The encoded protein is CASTDGQGGTDTQYF.

CDR3 sequence: CASSQGVLRVGGFYNEQFF. DNA of the CDR3: TGTGCCAGCAGCCAAGGTGTTCTCCGGGTGGGCGGGTTCTACAATGAGCAGTTCTTC. This chain connects TRBV14 to TRBJ2-1, with TRBD2 as a possible D gene (5 bases). V lost 1 base and J 3 bases, leaving 22 bases between the germline ends. Germline-derived CDR1 and CDR2 are SGHDN and FVKESK. The CDR3 loop spans 19 amino acids.

This clonotype has more than one count but fewer than ten. This rearrangement joins TRBV5-4 to TRBJ2-5, with 7 bases fitting TRBD2. V gave up 0 bases and J gave up 5 bases; unmatched junction bases: 4. CDR3 length: 14 residues. Looked up from germline, CDR1 is SGHNT and CDR2 is YYREEE (reference sequence). CDR3 sequence reads: CASSLGIGGETQYF. In nucleotides, the CDR3 is TGTGCCAGCAGCTTGGGGATCGGGGGGGAGACCCAGTACTTC.

The V and J genes are TRBV2 and TRBJ1-3; 9 positions agree with TRBD1. CDR1 is SNHLY, CDR2 FYNNEI, per germline. J lost 4 bases, V lost 4 bases, and 5 bases had no gene match. This CDR3 has 15 amino acids. DNA for the CDR3: TGTGCCAGCAGTGCGGGACAGGGTGGAGGAAACACCATATATTTT. Translating gives CASSAGQGGGNTIYF.

This clonotype was detected only a few times. The rearrangement uses TRBV7-9 and TRBJ2-2; possibly TRBD2 for D (5 bases). Germline CDR1 and CDR2: SEHNR and FQNEAQ (reference sequence). The germline V and J ends were trimmed by 5 bases and 7 bases, with 14 bases remaining between them. The CDR3 sequence is 14 residues long. CDR3 bases: TGTGCCAGCAGCCCGGAGGCCGGGTTCGGGGAGCTGTTTTTT. Translation: CASSPEAGFGELFF.

This clonotype has more than one count but fewer than ten. The rearrangement links TRBV4-3 to TRBJ1-1; no clear D. Germline V gene sequence: CDR1 LGHNA, CDR2 YSLEER. CDR3 size: 12 residues. Trimming removed 0 bases at V and 8 bases at J, with 7 bases between. The CDR3 region has the DNA TGCGCCAGCAGCCAAGACAGTTTGGAAGCTTTCTTT. Translation: CASSQDSLEAFF.

J is TRBJ2-2 and V is TRBV24-1; TRBD1 is a possible D gene (5 bases). This CDR3 has 16 residues. The V end was cut by 1 base, the J end by 4 bases, with 12 bases between. Germline CDR1 KGHDR, CDR2 SFDVKD. The CDR3 DNA is TGTGCCACCAGTGATTTTGGGCAGGGCTTCACCGGGGAGCTGTTTTTT. Translation: CATSDFGQGFTGELFF.